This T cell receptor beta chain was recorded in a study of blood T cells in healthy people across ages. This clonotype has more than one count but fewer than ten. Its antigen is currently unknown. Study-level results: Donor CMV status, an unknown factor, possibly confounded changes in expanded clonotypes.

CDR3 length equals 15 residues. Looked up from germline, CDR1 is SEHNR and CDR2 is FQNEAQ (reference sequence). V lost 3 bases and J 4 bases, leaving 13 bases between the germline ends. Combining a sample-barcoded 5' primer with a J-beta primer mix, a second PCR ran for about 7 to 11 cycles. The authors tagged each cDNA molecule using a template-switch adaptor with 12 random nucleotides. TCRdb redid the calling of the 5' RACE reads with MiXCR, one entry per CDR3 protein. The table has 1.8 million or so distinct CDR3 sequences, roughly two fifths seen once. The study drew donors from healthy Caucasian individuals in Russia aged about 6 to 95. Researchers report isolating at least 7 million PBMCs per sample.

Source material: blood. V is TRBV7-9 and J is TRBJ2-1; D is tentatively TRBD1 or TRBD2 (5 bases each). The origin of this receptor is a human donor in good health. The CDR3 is CASSFSGALYNEQFF. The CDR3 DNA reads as TGTGCCAGCAGCTTCTCCGGGGCTCTATACAATGAGCAGTTCTTC.